The rows below give T cell receptor beta chains drawn from one sample of a study of blood T cell repertoires in COVID-19. Sequencing used immunoSEQ multiplex PCR; TCRdb keeps in-frame clones, though not all of them. The sample carries some 360,000 clones, 70% to 90% recorded once. Sample: peripheral blood. The source is a woman aged 60-75 years with COVID-19, enrolled during active disease. Each CDR3 is given with its conserved first and last residue. The D gene is left open where the match is weak. Rows give clone size only sometimes, using once, few, many, or a class for an expanded clone.

cdr3_aa: CASSYTEEQYF
cdr3_nt: TGTGCCAGCAGCTATACCGAAGAGCAGTACTTC
d_call: .
j_call: TRBJ2-7
v_call: TRBV28
clone_size: .

cdr3_aa: CASSPASGGVYNEQFF
cdr3_nt: TGTGCCAGCTCACCAGCTAGCGGGGGGGTCTACAATGAGCAGTTCTTC
d_call: TRBD2
j_call: TRBJ2-1
v_call: TRBV18
clone_size: .

cdr3_aa: CATSRGQAGNTIYF
cdr3_nt: TGTGCCACCAGCAGAGGACAGGCAGGAAACACCATATATTTT
d_call: .
j_call: TRBJ1-3
v_call: TRBV15
clone_size: .

cdr3_aa: CASGLPSNSPLHF
cdr3_nt: TGTGCCAGTGGGCTGCCTTCAAATTCACCCCTCCACTTT
d_call: .
j_call: TRBJ1-6
v_call: TRBV19
clone_size: .

cdr3_aa: CASSRTGTGAGNQPQHF
cdr3_nt: TGTGCCAGCTCCCGGACAGGAACAGGGGCGGGCAATCAGCCCCAGCATTTT
d_call: TRBD1
j_call: TRBJ1-5
v_call: TRBV2
clone_size: .

cdr3_aa: CASSQTGFNEQFF
cdr3_nt: TGTGCCAGCAGCCAAACAGGGTTCAATGAGCAGTTCTTC
d_call: .
j_call: TRBJ2-1
v_call: TRBV7-9
clone_size: few

cdr3_aa: CASSPSRSTTGELFF
cdr3_nt: TGTGCCAGCAGCCCGAGTAGATCGACAACCGGGGAGCTGTTTTTT
d_call: .
j_call: TRBJ2-2
v_call: TRBV28
clone_size: .

cdr3_aa: CASSFDRVRTEAFF
cdr3_nt: TGTGCCAGCAGTTTCGACAGGGTACGGACTGAAGCTTTCTTT
d_call: TRBD1
j_call: TRBJ1-1
v_call: TRBV28
clone_size: .

cdr3_aa: CASSVGQGAPNIQYF
cdr3_nt: TGTGCCAGCAGCGTCGGACAGGGGGCGCCAAACATTCAGTACTTC
d_call: TRBD1
j_call: TRBJ2-4
v_call: TRBV9
clone_size: few

cdr3_aa: CASSSTAQETQYF
cdr3_nt: TGTGCCAGCAGCTCGACTGCCCAAGAGACCCAGTACTTC
d_call: .
j_call: TRBJ2-5
v_call: TRBV7-7
clone_size: once

cdr3_aa: CASSQDVTGYYGYTF
cdr3_nt: TGTGCCAGCAGCCAAGATGTGACAGGGTACTATGGCTACACCTTC
d_call: TRBD1
j_call: TRBJ1-2
v_call: TRBV4-2
clone_size: .

cdr3_aa: CASSLWVAGGADTQYF
cdr3_nt: TGTGCCAGCAGCTTATGGGTAGCGGGGGGAGCAGATACGCAGTATTTT
d_call: TRBD2
j_call: TRBJ2-3
v_call: TRBV7-3
clone_size: .

cdr3_aa: CATGLAGGQYNEQFF
cdr3_nt: TGTGCCACGGGACTAGCGGGGGGGCAGTACAATGAGCAGTTCTTC
d_call: TRBD2
j_call: TRBJ2-1
v_call: TRBV28
clone_size: .

cdr3_aa: CASKRPGTGYHEQYF
cdr3_nt: TGTGCCAGCAAAAGGCCCGGGACAGGTTATCACGAGCAGTACTTC
d_call: TRBD1
j_call: TRBJ2-7
v_call: TRBV28
clone_size: .

cdr3_aa: CASSQEEPGQKMNTEAFF
cdr3_nt: TGCGCCAGCAGCCAAGAAGAGCCGGGACAGAAGATGAACACTGAAGCTTTCTTT
d_call: TRBD1
j_call: TRBJ1-1
v_call: TRBV4-1
clone_size: .

cdr3_aa: CASSPPARGDTEAFF
cdr3_nt: TGTGCCAGCTCACCACCAGCCAGGGGAGACACTGAAGCTTTCTTT
d_call: .
j_call: TRBJ1-1
v_call: TRBV18
clone_size: .

cdr3_aa: CASSPRQGAGANTEAFF
cdr3_nt: TGTGCCAGCTCACCACGACAGGGGGCGGGAGCGAACACTGAAGCTTTCTTT
d_call: TRBD1
j_call: TRBJ1-1
v_call: TRBV18
clone_size: .

cdr3_aa: CASSQGHSTDTQYF
cdr3_nt: TGTGCCAGCAGCCAAGGACACAGCACAGATACGCAGTATTTT
d_call: .
j_call: TRBJ2-3
v_call: TRBV7-3
clone_size: .

cdr3_aa: CAARFDSTNTEAFF
cdr3_nt: TGTGCCGCTCGGTTCGACTCAACGAACACTGAAGCTTTCTTT
d_call: .
j_call: TRBJ1-1
v_call: TRBV7-5
clone_size: .

cdr3_aa: CASSEQSTDTQYF
cdr3_nt: TGTGCCAGCAGTGAACAGTCCACAGATACGCAGTATTTT
d_call: .
j_call: TRBJ2-3
v_call: TRBV6-4
clone_size: .

cdr3_aa: CASSLVGRETQYF
cdr3_nt: TGTGCCAGCAGCTTGGTGGGGAGAGAGACCCAGTACTTC
d_call: .
j_call: TRBJ2-5
v_call: TRBV5-6
clone_size: .

cdr3_aa: CASSPRTSGAPEQYF
cdr3_nt: TGTGCCAGCAGCCCGCGGACTAGCGGGGCGCCCGAGCAGTACTTC
d_call: TRBD2
j_call: TRBJ2-7
v_call: TRBV5-5
clone_size: .

cdr3_aa: CASGLVGGGHQPQHF
cdr3_nt: TGTGCTAGTGGTTTGGTAGGGGGCGGCCATCAGCCCCAGCATTTT
d_call: TRBD1
j_call: TRBJ1-5
v_call: TRBV12-5
clone_size: .

cdr3_aa: CAWSVGVSGNTIYF
cdr3_nt: TGTGCCTGGAGTGTAGGGGTTTCTGGAAACACCATATATTTT
d_call: .
j_call: TRBJ1-3
v_call: TRBV30
clone_size: .

cdr3_aa: CASTTDRVRETQYF
cdr3_nt: TGTGCCAGCACCACCGACAGGGTCAGGGAGACCCAGTACTTC
d_call: TRBD1
j_call: TRBJ2-5
v_call: TRBV5-6
clone_size: .

cdr3_aa: CASSPAGARLSGANVLTF
cdr3_nt: TGTGCCAGCAGCCCAGCGGGGGCCCGCCTCTCTGGGGCCAACGTCCTGACTTTC
d_call: TRBD2
j_call: TRBJ2-6
v_call: TRBV7-9
clone_size: few

cdr3_aa: CASSKGATGSAAKTDSYNEQFF
cdr3_nt: TGTGCCAGCAGCAAAGGCGCCACAGGGAGTGCTGCCAAAACGGATTCCTACAATGAGCAGTTCTTC
d_call: .
j_call: TRBJ2-1
v_call: TRBV21-1
clone_size: .

cdr3_aa: CASSAGQPQETQYF
cdr3_nt: TGTGCCAGCAGCGCAGGACAGCCCCAAGAGACCCAGTACTTC
d_call: .
j_call: TRBJ2-5
v_call: TRBV9
clone_size: .

cdr3_aa: CAWSPGEGYEQYF
cdr3_nt: TGTGCCTGGAGCCCCGGGGAGGGTTACGAGCAGTACTTC
d_call: TRBD2
j_call: TRBJ2-7
v_call: TRBV30
clone_size: .

cdr3_aa: CASSLGGLHTDTQYF
cdr3_nt: TGTGCCAGCAGCTTGGGGGGACTTCACACAGATACGCAGTATTTT
d_call: .
j_call: TRBJ2-3
v_call: TRBV5-8
clone_size: .

cdr3_aa: CASSARQGGGTGELFF
cdr3_nt: TGTGCCAGCAGCGCAAGACAGGGGGGTGGTACCGGGGAGCTGTTTTTT
d_call: TRBD1
j_call: TRBJ2-2
v_call: TRBV5-4
clone_size: .

cdr3_aa: CASSRSGLNYGYTF
cdr3_nt: TGTGCCAGCAGCCGTTCAGGGCTTAACTATGGCTACACCTTC
d_call: .
j_call: TRBJ1-2
v_call: TRBV28
clone_size: once

cdr3_aa: CAGPSGESNEKLFF
cdr3_nt: TGCGCCGGCCCGTCGGGGGAGAGTAATGAAAAACTGTTTTTT
d_call: .
j_call: TRBJ1-4
v_call: TRBV10-1
clone_size: few

cdr3_aa: CASSRLARGETQYF
cdr3_nt: TGTGCCAGCAGTAGACTAGCACGGGGGGAGACCCAGTACTTC
d_call: TRBD2
j_call: TRBJ2-5
v_call: TRBV7-9
clone_size: .

cdr3_aa: CASSIENRVHYGYTF
cdr3_nt: TGTGCCAGTAGTATTGAGAACAGGGTGCACTATGGCTACACCTTC
d_call: .
j_call: TRBJ1-2
v_call: TRBV19
clone_size: .

cdr3_aa: CASRGGQGAIQYF
cdr3_nt: TGTGCCAGCAGAGGTGGACAGGGGGCGATTCAGTACTTC
d_call: TRBD1
j_call: TRBJ2-4
v_call: TRBV28
clone_size: .

cdr3_aa: CASTTGLVATEAFF
cdr3_nt: TGTGCCAGCACGACGGGTCTGGTGGCGACTGAAGCTTTCTTT
d_call: .
j_call: TRBJ1-1
v_call: TRBV6-5
clone_size: .

cdr3_aa: CASSPGLAGSNEQFF
cdr3_nt: TGTGCCAGCAGCCCCGGACTAGCGGGTTCGAATGAGCAGTTCTTC
d_call: TRBD2
j_call: TRBJ2-1
v_call: TRBV9
clone_size: .

cdr3_aa: CASKSQRGEKLFF
cdr3_nt: TGCGCCAGCAAATCGCAGAGGGGGGAAAAACTGTTTTTT
d_call: .
j_call: TRBJ1-4
v_call: TRBV5-1
clone_size: .

cdr3_aa: CASQQSGNFYGYTF
cdr3_nt: TGTGCCTCCCAGCAGTCGGGAAACTTCTATGGCTACACCTTC
d_call: .
j_call: TRBJ1-2
v_call: TRBV19
clone_size: .

cdr3_aa: CASSQDGAVRGMGNTIYF
cdr3_nt: TGCGCCAGCAGCCAAGATGGGGCCGTTAGGGGGATGGGAAACACCATATATTTT
d_call: .
j_call: TRBJ1-3
v_call: TRBV4-1
clone_size: few

cdr3_aa: CASSEANGGNSPLHF
cdr3_nt: TGTGCCAGCAGTGAAGCTAATGGGGGGAATTCACCCCTCCACTTT
d_call: .
j_call: TRBJ1-6
v_call: TRBV6-1
clone_size: once

cdr3_aa: CASTSQAPGTPKAGEQYF
cdr3_nt: TGTGCCAGCACCTCGCAGGCCCCCGGGACTCCAAAGGCCGGCGAGCAGTACTTC
d_call: .
j_call: TRBJ2-7
v_call: TRBV7-8
clone_size: .

cdr3_aa: CASTQWGLAGGSNEQFF
cdr3_nt: TGTGCCAGCACCCAATGGGGACTAGCGGGGGGTAGCAATGAGCAGTTCTTC
d_call: TRBD2
j_call: TRBJ2-1
v_call: TRBV5-8
clone_size: .

cdr3_aa: CASSPSSGGGPDTQYF
cdr3_nt: TGTGCCAGCTCACCTTCCTCGGGGGGAGGCCCAGATACGCAGTATTTT
d_call: TRBD2
j_call: TRBJ2-3
v_call: TRBV18
clone_size: once

cdr3_aa: CASSAGQGPADTEAFF
cdr3_nt: TGTGCCAGCAGCGCCGGACAGGGGCCGGCGGACACTGAAGCTTTCTTT
d_call: TRBD1
j_call: TRBJ1-1
v_call: TRBV3-1/TRBV3-2
clone_size: .

cdr3_aa: CASLRGPEKLFF
cdr3_nt: TGTGCCAGTCTGCGGGGCCCAGAAAAACTGTTTTTT
d_call: .
j_call: TRBJ1-4
v_call: TRBV6-5
clone_size: .

cdr3_aa: CASAQGPNTGELFF
cdr3_nt: TGTGCCAGCGCTCAGGGGCCAAACACCGGGGAGCTGTTTTTT
d_call: .
j_call: TRBJ2-2
v_call: TRBV11-3
clone_size: .

cdr3_aa: CSAFGGGEQYF
cdr3_nt: TGCAGTGCCTTCGGGGGGGGCGAGCAGTACTTC
d_call: TRBD2
j_call: TRBJ2-7
v_call: TRBV20-1
clone_size: .

cdr3_aa: CASSQSPGPPYEQYF
cdr3_nt: TGCGCCAGCAGCCAGTCGCCAGGTCCCCCCTACGAGCAGTACTTC
d_call: .
j_call: TRBJ2-7
v_call: TRBV4-1
clone_size: .

cdr3_aa: CASSSPGGTEAFF
cdr3_nt: TGTGCCAGCAGCTCCCCGGGAGGCACTGAAGCTTTCTTT
d_call: .
j_call: TRBJ1-1
v_call: TRBV11-1
clone_size: .

cdr3_aa: CASTRGDFYNEQFF
cdr3_nt: TGTGCCAGCACCCGGGGGGACTTCTACAATGAGCAGTTCTTC
d_call: TRBD2
j_call: TRBJ2-1
v_call: TRBV5-6
clone_size: .

cdr3_aa: CASSFGGEQYF
cdr3_nt: TGTGCCAGCAGCTTCGGAGGCGAACAGTACTTC
d_call: .
j_call: TRBJ2-7
v_call: TRBV7-8
clone_size: .